The present T cell receptor (beta chain) was sequenced within a study of T cell responses to AZD1222 COVID-19 vaccine. This CDR3 spans 13 amino acids. Germline trimming cut 3 bases from V and 3 bases from J; bases unmatched to any gene: 1. CDR1 KGHDR and CDR2 SFDVKD come from the germline V gene. Produced via immunoSEQ multiplex PCR; TCRdb's table is partial and in-frame only. Of 100,000 to 150,000 clones listed, 90% are singletons. This specimen consisted of peripheral blood, obtained on day 0 of AZD1222 vaccination. The sequence was obtained from an adult in good health. V and J are TRBV24-1 and TRBJ2-7; 7 bases are shared with TRBD1. The CDR3 sequence is CATSDQGVYEQYF. CDR3 bases: TGTGCCACCAGTGATCAGGGGGTCTACGAGCAGTACTTC.